The next 18 T cell receptor beta chains were all read from a single sample in a study of T-cell reconstitution after alpha-beta-depleted transplantation in children. It was with unique molecular identifiers that the TCRbeta library was prepared. One entry per CDR3 protein, called by TCRdb with MiXCR from the PCR reads. The table records about 610,000 distinct CDR3 sequences, approximately 10% of them present only once. The sequenced sample was PBMCs from the stem cell graft donor, obtained from the stem cell graft. Every receptor here comes from a human donor who donated a stem cell graft to a child with acute myeloid leukemia.

This clonotype was seen only a few times. The chain recombines TRBV2 with TRBJ2-1; D is uncertain. This CDR3 spans 11 amino acids. Germline CDR1 SNHLY, CDR2 FYNNEI. The V gene lost 8 bases and the J gene lost 7 bases, with 9 bases spanning the gap. This chain's CDR3 is CASYVANEQFF. The CDR3 DNA reads TGTGCCAGCTACGTTGCTAATGAGCAGTTCTTC. The variable domain in full, with the rest retrieved from reference TRBV2 and TRBJ2-1, is EPEVTQTPSHQVTQMGQEVILRCVPISNHLYFYWYRQILGQKVEFLVSFYNNEISEKSEIFDDQFSVERPDGSNFTLKIRSTKLEDSAMYFCASYVANEQFFGPGTRLTVL.

This clonotype was recorded at least ten times. The V gene is TRBV12-3 or TRBV12-4, the J gene TRBJ1-4, with a tentative D call TRBD1 (6 bases). V lost 5 bases to trimming and J lost 4 bases, with 11 bases between them. CDR3 length: 14 residues. CDR3 loop: CASSPGQSNEKLFF. The CDR3 DNA sequence: TGTGCCAGCAGTCCGGGACAAAGTAATGAAAAACTGTTTTTT.

This clonotype was seen repeatedly, ten times or more. The J gene is TRBJ2-3, the V gene TRBV7-2; perhaps TRBD2 as D (7 bases). Deletions cut 4 bases from V and 4 bases from J, with 12 bases between. Germline CDR1 is SGHTA and CDR2 is FQGNSA. The CDR3 loop spans 14 amino acids. The CDR3 loop reads CASSSGAGADTQYF. DNA for the CDR3: TGTGCCAGCAGCTCGGGGGCGGGAGCAGATACGCAGTATTTT.

The rearrangement joins TRBV12-3 or TRBV12-4 to TRBJ1-5; D is undetermined. Trimming removed 5 bases from V and 5 bases from J, with 10 bases in between. This CDR3 has 13 residues. CDR3 sequence (DNA): TGTGCCAGCAGTCCGCACAGTCATCAGCCCCAGCATTTT. Encoded protein: CASSPHSHQPQHF.

This clonotype was counted at least ten times. V gene TRBV20-1 combines with J gene TRBJ2-5; D uncertain. V dropped 0 bases and J dropped 2 bases, with 7 bases sitting between them. CDR1 DFQATT and CDR2 SNEGSKA come from the germline V gene (reference sequence). The CDR3 totals 13 residues. CDR3 sequence reads: CSARENNQETQYF. The CDR3 bases are TGCAGTGCTAGAGAAAACAATCAAGAGACCCAGTACTTC.

This clonotype was observed a few times. V usage is TRBV28 and J usage is TRBJ1-5, with D possibly matching TRBD1 (5 bases). Germline CDR1 and CDR2: MDHEN and SYDVKM. Trimming cost V 2 bases and J 4 bases, with 12 bases left between them. The CDR3 extends over 15 amino acids. CDR3 region: CASSLSGGKNQPQHF. CDR3 DNA sequence: TGTGCCAGCAGTTTAAGTGGGGGGAAGAATCAGCCCCAGCATTTT.

This clonotype came up a few times. V and J are TRBV6-5 and TRBJ2-5, with unresolved D. V gave up 5 bases and J gave up 5 bases, with 6 bases separating them. CDR3 length: 11 residues. CDR1 is MNHEY, CDR2 SVGAGI, per germline. The CDR3 DNA reads as TGTGCCAGCAGTAAGATGGAGACCCAGTACTTC. Its protein product is CASSKMETQYF.

As for this clonotype: At one end the junction does not follow the germline gene, possibly because of a read error. This rearrangement joins TRBV29-1 to TRBJ1-2, with 7 bases fitting TRBD1. CDR1 and CDR2 from the germline V gene are SQVTM and ANQGSEA. The CDR3 loop spans 15 amino acids. In DNA form, the CDR3 reads TGCGGCGTCAAAGGGGGTACGGGGACAGTTATTGGCTACACCTTC. Protein sequence: CGVKGGTGTVIGYTF.

The chain recombines TRBV20-1 with TRBJ2-7, with TRBD1 matching over 9 bases. The CDR3 totals 19 residues. Germline trimming cut 5 bases from V and 0 bases from J; bases unmatched to any gene: 20. The germline V gene has CDR1 DFQATT and CDR2 SNEGSKA (reference sequence). CDR3: CSAPANRDRVRISSYEQYF. The CDR3 DNA reads as TGCAGTGCTCCGGCGAATCGGGACAGGGTGCGAATTAGCTCCTACGAGCAGTACTTC.

This clonotype was seen more than once but under ten times. The chain links TRBV10-3 to TRBJ1-3; D is uncertain. The CDR3 extends over 15 amino acids. CDR1 and CDR2 (germline): ENHRY, SYGVKD. With 0 bases removed from V and 0 bases from J, the gap between germline ends came to 6 bases. The CDR3 DNA sequence: TGTGCCATCAGTGAGTCGGGGAGCTCTGGAAACACCATATATTTT. Translating gives CAISESGSSGNTIYF.

The chain is built from TRBV10-3 and TRBJ2-2, with D hard to call. The germline V gene encodes CDR1 ENHRY and CDR2 SYGVKD. CDR3 length: 14 residues. Trimming cost V 6 bases and J 0 bases, with 8 bases left between them. The CDR3 sequence: CAIRTDANTGELFF. CDR3 nucleotides: TGTGCCATCAGGACGGACGCGAACACCGGGGAGCTGTTTTTT.

In its sample, this clonotype was seen a few times. V gene TRBV29-1 combines with J gene TRBJ1-2; D not resolved. In germline, CDR1 is SQVTM, CDR2 ANQGSEA. V lost 1 base, J lost 0 bases, and 12 bases lay in between. CDR3 length: 15 amino acids. The CDR3 sequence is CSVEGQPHTNYGYTF. In nucleotides, the CDR3 is TGCAGCGTTGAAGGTCAGCCACATACTAACTATGGCTACACCTTC. The complete variable domain, with remaining parts taken from reference TRBV29-1 and TRBJ1-2, reads SAVISQKPSRDICQRGTSLTIQCQVDSQVTMMFWYRQQPGQSLTLIATANQGSEATYESGFVIDKFPISRPNLTFSTLTVSNMSPEDSSIYLCSVEGQPHTNYGYTFGSGTRLTVV.

V usage is TRBV20-1 and J usage is TRBJ1-1; TRBD1 agrees at 7 bases. This CDR3 is 13 amino acids long. V lost 6 bases, J lost 1 base, and 5 bases stayed unmatched. In germline, CDR1 is DFQATT, CDR2 SNEGSKA (reference sequence). CDR3 DNA sequence: TGCAGTGCAAGGAGACAGGGGAACACTGAAGCTTTCTTT. Translated, it gives CSARRQGNTEAFF.

This clonotype was observed at least ten times. This chain links TRBV5-1 with TRBJ2-3; 9 bases align to TRBD2. Trimming at V came to 7 bases and at J to 0 bases, leaving 6 bases not matched to a gene. The length of the CDR3 is 15 residues. Germline CDR1 is SGHRS and CDR2 is YFSETQ. The CDR3 DNA reads as TGCGCCAGCTCCAGACTAGCGGAAAGCACAGATACGCAGTATTTT. Translation gives CASSRLAESTDTQYF.

This clonotype was observed at least ten times. The genes are TRBV5-1 and TRBJ2-1, with 7 bases that match TRBD2. Per the germline V gene, CDR1 is SGHRS and CDR2 is YFSETQ. The CDR3 consists of 16 residues. Unmatched junction bases numbered 10, after V lost 2 bases and J lost 5 bases. The CDR3 protein is CASSLTVSGRNNEQFF. The CDR3 DNA follows: TGCGCCAGCAGCTTAACCGTCTCCGGGAGGAACAATGAGCAGTTCTTC.

This clonotype was seen a few times. The V call is TRBV6-5, the J call TRBJ1-1, with 7 positions matching TRBD1. The length of the CDR3 is 14 residues. V was pared by 2 bases and J by 4 bases, with 4 bases of the junction left unmatched. CDR1 MNHEY and CDR2 SVGAGI come from the germline V gene. The CDR3 nucleotides read TGTGCCAGCAGTTACAAGGCAGGGGGCACTGAAGCTTTCTTT. Amino acid sequence: CASSYKAGGTEAFF.

This chain uses TRBV29-1 with TRBJ2-5; tentatively, D is TRBD2 (5 bases). V lost 7 bases to trimming and J lost 5 bases, with 20 bases between them. This CDR3 comprises 14 residues. Germline lookup yields CDR1 SQVTM and CDR2 ANQGSEA. CDR3 sequence: CSAPPVGRAETQYF. DNA for the CDR3: TGCAGCGCTCCCCCTGTAGGGAGAGCGGAGACCCAGTACTTC.

This clonotype was found many times. The chain carries TRBV29-1 and TRBJ2-3, with 8 positions matching TRBD1. Germline lookup yields CDR1 SQVTM and CDR2 ANQGSEA. The ends lost 6 bases at V and 4 bases at J; junction bases unmatched: 9. This CDR3 region has 14 residues. CDR3 in amino acids: CSVRDRGRPDTQYF. The CDR3 DNA reads TGCAGCGTCAGAGACAGGGGCCGGCCAGATACGCAGTATTTT.